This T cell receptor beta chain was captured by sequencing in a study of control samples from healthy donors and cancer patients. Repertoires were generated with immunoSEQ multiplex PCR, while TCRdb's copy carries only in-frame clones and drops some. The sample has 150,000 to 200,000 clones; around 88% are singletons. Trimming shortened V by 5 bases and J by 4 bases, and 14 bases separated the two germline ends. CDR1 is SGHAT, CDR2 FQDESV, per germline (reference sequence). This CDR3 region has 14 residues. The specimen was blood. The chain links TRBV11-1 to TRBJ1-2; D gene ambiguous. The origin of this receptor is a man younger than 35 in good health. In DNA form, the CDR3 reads TGTGCCAGCAGCCCCTCCCGATACGGCTATGGCTACACCTTC. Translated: CASSPSRYGYGYTF.